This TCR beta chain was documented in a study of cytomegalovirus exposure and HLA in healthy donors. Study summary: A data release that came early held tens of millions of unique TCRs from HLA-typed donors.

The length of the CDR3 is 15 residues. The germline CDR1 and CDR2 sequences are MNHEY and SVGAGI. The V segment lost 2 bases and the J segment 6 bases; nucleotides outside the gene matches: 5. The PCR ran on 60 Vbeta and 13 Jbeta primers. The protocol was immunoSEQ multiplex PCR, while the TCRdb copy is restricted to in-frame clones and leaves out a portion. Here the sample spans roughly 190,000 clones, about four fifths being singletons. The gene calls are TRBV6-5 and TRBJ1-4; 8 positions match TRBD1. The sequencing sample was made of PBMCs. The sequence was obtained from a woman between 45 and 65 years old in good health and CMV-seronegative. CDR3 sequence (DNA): TGTGCCAGCAGTTACGGGGACAGGACTGATGAAAAACTGTTTTTT. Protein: CASSYGDRTDEKLFF.